What follows are 15 T cell receptor beta chains derived from one specimen sequenced in a study of blood T cell repertoires in COVID-19. Clones were read by immunoSEQ multiplex PCR, and TCRdb kept only the in-frame ones, dropping some. The sample lists approximately 350,000 clones, over 75% occurring once. Input material: PBMCs or T cells enriched from blood (not recorded which). The receptors come from a woman between 25 and 40 years old who had recovered from COVID-19.

The sample holds a few counts of this clone. The chain uses TRBV29-1 and TRBJ2-1, with D tentatively TRBD1 (5 bases). The CDR3 spans 13 residues. The germline V gene encodes CDR1 SQVTM and CDR2 ANQGSEA. V was clipped by 6 bases and J by 6 bases, with 15 bases between them. In nucleotides, the CDR3 is TGCAGCGTGCTTCCAGGGTCGAGCAATGAGCAGTTCTTC. It translates to CSVLPGSSNEQFF.

This sequence joins TRBV5-4 and TRBJ2-5; tentatively, D is TRBD2 (5 bases). V lost 1 base, J lost 2 bases, and 9 bases lay in between. CDR3 length: 14 residues. Germline CDR1 SGHNT, CDR2 YYREEE (reference sequence). This CDR3 is CASSLTSVQETQYF. DNA of the CDR3: TGTGCCAGCAGCTTGACTAGTGTTCAAGAGACCCAGTACTTC.

CDR3 in amino acids: CASSPPGSSYEQYF. CDR3 bases: TGCGCCAGCAGCCCCCCCGGGAGCTCTTACGAGCAGTACTTC. V is TRBV5-1 and J is TRBJ2-7; D might be TRBD2 (6 bases). Germline V gene lookup returns CDR1 SGHRS and CDR2 YFSETQ. Trimming cost V 4 bases and J 4 bases, with 15 bases left between them. The CDR3 sequence is 14 residues long.

This clone occurred a few times. The gene calls are TRBV19 and TRBJ2-1; D gene unclear. The CDR3 is 13 amino acids. From germline, CDR1 is LNHDA and CDR2 SQIVND (reference sequence). Trimming shortened V by 6 bases and J by 9 bases, and 15 bases separated the two germline ends. In DNA form, the CDR3 reads TGTGCCAGTAGAAGTACCGGGTGGTCTGAGCAGTTCTTC. Protein product: CASRSTGWSEQFF.

The chain couples TRBV2 to TRBJ2-5, with D perhaps TRBD2 (6 bases). The CDR3 runs 13 residues. Germline V gives CDR1 SNHLY, CDR2 FYNNEI. The ends were cut back, 6 bases at V and 5 bases at J, with 13 bases in the middle. Here the CDR3 DNA reads TGTGCCAGCAGACTAGAGGGGAGGGAGACCCAGTACTTC. It translates to CASRLEGRETQYF.

The V gene is TRBV7-9, the J gene TRBJ2-7, with 9 bases identical to TRBD1. The ends lost 4 bases at V and 2 bases at J; junction bases unmatched: 3. CDR3 length: 14 amino acids. Germline values: CDR1 SEHNR, CDR2 FQNEAQ (reference sequence). The CDR3 is CASSWTGEPYEQYF. Here the CDR3 DNA reads TGTGCCAGCAGCTGGACAGGGGAGCCCTACGAGCAGTACTTC. The full variable domain, in which reference TRBV7-9 and TRBJ2-7 provide the parts outside the CDR3, is DTGVSQNPRHKITKRGQNVTFRCDPISEHNRLYWYRQTLGQGPEFLTYFQNEAQLEKSRLLSDRFSAERPKGSFSTLEIQRTEQGDSAMYLCASSWTGEPYEQYFGPGTRLTVT.

The chain joins TRBV15 to TRBJ2-1; TRBD2 matches at 10 bases. After removal of 1 base from V and 6 bases from J, the junction contained 3 bases not matched to a gene. CDR3 length equals 15 residues. Germline CDR1 and CDR2: LNHNV and YYDKDF (reference sequence). CDR3 DNA: TGTGCCACCAGCAGAGCTAGCGGGAGTTTCAATGAGCAGTTCTTC. Translating it yields CATSRASGSFNEQFF. Variable domain in full (rest from reference TRBV15 and TRBJ2-1): DAMVIQNPRYQVTQFGKPVTLSCSQTLNHNVMYWYQQKSSQAPKLLFHYYDKDFNNEADTPDNFQSRRPNTSFCFLDIRSPGLGDTAMYLCATSRASGSFNEQFFGPGTRLTVL.

This chain uses TRBV3-1 (or the pseudogene TRBV3-2) with TRBJ1-2; D gene uncertain. The CDR3 consists of 13 residues. Germline lookup yields CDR1 LGHDT and CDR2 YNNKEL (reference sequence). Trimming shortened V by 3 bases and J by 8 bases, and 13 bases separated the two germline ends. DNA of the CDR3: TGTGCCAGCAGCCATGCCACCTCGGGGGGCTACACCTTC. Its protein product is CASSHATSGGYTF.

This clone has more than one count but fewer than ten. The chain uses TRBV2 and TRBJ2-7; 12 bases map to TRBD2. Germline CDR1 SNHLY, CDR2 FYNNEI. The V and J ends lost 6 bases and 6 bases, in that order; junction bases with no gene match: 6. CDR3 length: 14 amino acids. CDR3 sequence (DNA): TGTGCCAGCAGGCGGACTAGCGGGGTAGTCGAGCAGTACTTC. This codes for CASRRTSGVVEQYF.

The chain carries TRBV7-9 and TRBJ2-7, with 11 nucleotides matching TRBD2. The CDR3 loop spans 16 amino acids. V gave up 5 bases and J gave up 5 bases; unmatched junction bases: 11. CDR1 and CDR2 (germline): SEHNR, FQNEAQ (reference sequence). The CDR3 loop is CASSGSGRGDRNEQYF. The CDR3 nucleotides are TGTGCCAGCAGCGGTAGCGGGAGGGGGGATAGGAACGAGCAGTACTTC. Supplemented by reference TRBV7-9 and TRBJ2-7, the full variable domain reads DTGVSQNPRHKITKRGQNVTFRCDPISEHNRLYWYRQTLGQGPEFLTYFQNEAQLEKSRLLSDRFSAERPKGSFSTLEIQRTEQGDSAMYLCASSGSGRGDRNEQYFGPGTRLTVT.

The chain employs TRBV2 and TRBJ2-2, with TRBD2 matching 9 bases. Looked up from germline, CDR1 is SNHLY and CDR2 is FYNNEI. This CDR3 has 16 residues. V was clipped by 5 bases and J by 5 bases; unmatched bases: 9. The CDR3, as DNA: TGTGCCAGCAGTCCCTTTGCGGGGGGGTCGACCGGGGAGCTGTTTTTT. It is translated as CASSPFAGGSTGELFF.

This clone was observed a single time. CDR3 sequence (DNA): TGTGCCAGCAGGCGACAGGGAGAGACCGGGGAGCTGTTTTTT. This codes for CASRRQGETGELFF. The chain uses TRBV28 and TRBJ2-2, with 7 bases lining up with TRBD1. Germline CDR1 MDHEN, CDR2 SYDVKM. Trimming removed 6 bases from V and 5 bases from J; junction bases left unmatched: 6. This CDR3 contains 14 residues.

The chain employs TRBV2 and TRBJ2-5; D gene unclear. Germline CDR1 reads SNHLY; CDR2 reads FYNNEI. This CDR3 contains 13 residues. V lost 4 bases and J 2 bases, leaving 8 bases between the germline ends. CDR3 sequence (DNA): TGTGCCAGCAGTGCACAGACGCAAGAGACCCAGTACTTC. It is translated as CASSAQTQETQYF. Supplemented by reference TRBV2 and TRBJ2-5, the full variable domain reads EPEVTQTPSHQVTQMGQEVILRCVPISNHLYFYWYRQILGQKVEFLVSFYNNEISEKSEIFDDQFSVERPDGSNFTLKIRSTKLEDSAMYFCASSAQTQETQYFGPGTRLLVL.

This chain links TRBV7-9 with TRBJ1-6; TRBD1 matches 10 bases. The junction had 2 bases not matched to a gene; V was cut back by 5 bases and J by 10 bases. The germline CDR1 and CDR2 sequences are SEHNR and FQNEAQ (reference sequence). CDR3 length equals 13 residues. CDR3 amino acids: CASSGDRGSPLHF. CDR3 bases: TGTGCCAGCAGCGGGGACAGGGGCTCACCCCTCCACTTT. Supplemented by reference TRBV7-9 and TRBJ1-6, the full variable domain reads DTGVSQNPRHKITKRGQNVTFRCDPISEHNRLYWYRQTLGQGPEFLTYFQNEAQLEKSRLLSDRFSAERPKGSFSTLEIQRTEQGDSAMYLCASSGDRGSPLHFGNGTRLTVT.

This rearrangement joins TRBV27 to TRBJ1-2; TRBD1 agrees at 9 bases. The CDR3 consists of 17 residues. CDR1 is MNHEY and CDR2 is SMNVEV in the germline V gene (reference sequence). J was trimmed by 5 bases and V by 0 bases; bases with no gene match: 10. The chain's CDR3 is CASSLSPPAGTGYGYTF. Here the CDR3 DNA reads TGTGCCAGCAGTTTATCTCCCCCCGCGGGGACAGGGTATGGCTACACCTTC.